This TCR beta chain emerged from a study of OX40 agonist ivuxolimab in advanced cancers. The overall study: Enrollees could have had prior anti-PD-1, anti-PD-L1 or anti-CTLA-4 therapy, which about 42% had received. Partial response was recorded in three patients: one hepatocellular carcinoma and two cutaneous melanoma cases.

Generated by immunoSEQ multiplex PCR, the TCRdb table keeps only in-frame clones and is missing some. This table has about 76,000 clones, 85% appearing once. CDR1 and CDR2 (germline): MDHEN, SYDVKM. The V end lost 8 bases, the J end lost 4 bases, and 15 bases lay between the germline ends. The CDR3 extends over 14 amino acids. The sample was CD4+ or CD8+ T cells sorted from blood, taken in a trial of the OX40 agonist ivuxolimab. The chain employs TRBV28 and TRBJ1-3; D perhaps matches TRBD1 (5 bases). The TCR originated in an adult with an advanced solid tumor such as melanoma, head and neck, liver or kidney cancer. The CDR3 DNA follows: TGTGCCAGCTCTTCGGGGCAGTTGGGAAACACCATATATTTT. This translates into CASSSGQLGNTIYF.